Described below is a single TCR beta chain sequence and its context. Its antigen remains undetermined. Base qualities are not recorded, but no much larger clone differs from it by a single base. Preparation of the library involved the immunoSEQ multiplex PCR assay. Deep sequencing of rearranged TCR beta loci, alongside multiparametric flow cytometry, was used to profile T cell repertoires. TCRdb took over this immuneACCESS table, retaining in-frame rearrangements with V and J assigned. Such tables are incomplete; in checked studies, under half of the missing clones stem from an unresolved V gene, and the remainder is unexplained. The sample contains about 26,000 clones, around 83% of them found a single time. The ten largest clonotypes hold 5% to 5.5% of the sample. The data were obtained in a study of lymphopenia after photon versus proton radiotherapy (dated by TCRdb to between 2019 and 2020). With respect to the entire study: Photon and proton radiation therapy were compared by the study for their immunological effects in patients with gastrointestinal tumors who developed high-grade lymphopenia. The goal of the study was to describe how the two radiation modalities differ in their effects on the immune system. A cohort of about 20 patients with gastrointestinal tumors who received either photon or proton therapy and subsequently developed lymphopenia was included. Paper-wide results and their limitations: During treatment, patients who received proton therapy stayed relatively stable, whereas patients who received photon therapy lost naive T cells and TCR diversity and gained effector/memory populations. Among patients across the cohort who died, overall survival time showed an inverse correlation with a larger post-nadir drop in TCR diversity. The survival association was assessed only in patients who died, and the authors presented better survival with proton therapy as a possibility rather than a demonstrated result. After the lymphocyte count nadir, oligoclonal expansion, especially of CD8+ Temra cells, was observed in photon-treated repertoires, and the drop in diversity was driven by this expansion.

V is clipped by 0 bases and J by 0 bases, and the sequence between their germline boundaries is 18 bases long. Its CDR3 holds 20 amino acids, cysteine through phenylalanine. Of the read, only the CDR3 DNA is kept; its 60 bases are in frame from base 1. Sequences LGHNA (CDR1) and YSLEER (CDR2) are obtained from the germline V gene. This receptor was identified in a young man with gastric cancer. The chain was built from TRBV4-3 and TRBJ2-6; the D gene assignment is ambiguous. The sequencing used peripheral blood, collected from a patient treated with photon-based radiotherapy. At the DNA level, the sequence is TGCGCCAGCAGCCAAGATTTTTGGCAGTTCCCCAACTCTGGGGCCAACGTCCTGACTTTC. The translation is CASSQDFWQFPNSGANVLTF.